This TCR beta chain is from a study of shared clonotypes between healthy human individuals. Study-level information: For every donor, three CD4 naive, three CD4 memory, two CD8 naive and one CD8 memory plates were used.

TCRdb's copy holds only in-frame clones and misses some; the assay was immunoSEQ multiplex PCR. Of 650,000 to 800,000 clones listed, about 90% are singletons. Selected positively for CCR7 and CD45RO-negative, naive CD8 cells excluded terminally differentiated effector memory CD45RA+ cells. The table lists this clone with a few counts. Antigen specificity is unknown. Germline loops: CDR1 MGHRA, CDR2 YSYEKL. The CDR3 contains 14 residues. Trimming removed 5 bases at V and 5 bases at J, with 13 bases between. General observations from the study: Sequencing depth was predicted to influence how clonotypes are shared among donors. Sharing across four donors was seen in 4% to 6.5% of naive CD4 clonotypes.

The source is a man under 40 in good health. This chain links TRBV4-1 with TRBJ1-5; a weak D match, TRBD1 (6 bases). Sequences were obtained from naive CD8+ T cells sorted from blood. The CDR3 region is CASSAGGSHQPQHF. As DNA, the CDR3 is TGCGCCAGCAGCGCCGGGGGCTCTCATCAGCCCCAGCATTTT.